Sequencing of this T cell receptor beta chain was carried out in a study of cytomegalovirus exposure and HLA in healthy donors. The CDR3 is 14 amino acids. The V gene lost 6 bases and the J gene lost 8 bases, with 17 bases spanning the gap. Germline assignment: CDR1 KGHSH and CDR2 LQKENI. The PCR was carried out with 60 Vbeta primers and 13 Jbeta primers. TCRdb keeps only in-frame clones here, not all; method: immunoSEQ multiplex PCR. The repertoire holds about 170,000 clones, approximately 70% seen once, with 5% to 5.5% in the top ten. Sequenced sample: PBMCs. The sequence derives from a woman aged 18-29 years in good health and CMV-seropositive. The chain joins TRBV18 to TRBJ2-1; the D is unclear. The CDR3 loop is CASSPKVPGHEQFF. The CDR3 DNA sequence: TGTGCCAGCTCTCCCAAAGTCCCTGGGCATGAGCAGTTCTTC. The variable domain in full, with the rest retrieved from reference TRBV18 and TRBJ2-1, is NAGVMQNPRHLVRRRGQEARLRCSPMKGHSHVYWYRQLPEEGLKFMVYLQKENIIDESGMPKERFSAEFPKEGPSILRIQQVVRGDSAAYFCASSPKVPGHEQFFGPGTRLTVL.